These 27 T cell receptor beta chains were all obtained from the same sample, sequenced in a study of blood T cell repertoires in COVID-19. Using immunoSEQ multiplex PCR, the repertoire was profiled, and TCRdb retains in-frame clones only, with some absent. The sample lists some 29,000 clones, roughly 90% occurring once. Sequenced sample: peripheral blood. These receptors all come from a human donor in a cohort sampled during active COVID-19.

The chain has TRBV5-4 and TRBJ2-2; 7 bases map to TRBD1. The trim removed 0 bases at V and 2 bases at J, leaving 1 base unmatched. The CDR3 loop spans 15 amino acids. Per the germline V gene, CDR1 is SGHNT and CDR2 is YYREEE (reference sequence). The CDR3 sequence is CASSLGDSNTGELFF. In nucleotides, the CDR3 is TGTGCCAGCAGCTTGGGGGACAGCAACACCGGGGAGCTGTTTTTT.

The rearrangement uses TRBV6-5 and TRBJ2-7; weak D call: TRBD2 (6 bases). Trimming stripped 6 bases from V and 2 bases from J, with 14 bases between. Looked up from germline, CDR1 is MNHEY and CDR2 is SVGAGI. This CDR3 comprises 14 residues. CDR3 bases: TGTGCCAGCAGCTCGGCGGGGTTTGCCTACGAGCAGTACTTC. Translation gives CASSSAGFAYEQYF.

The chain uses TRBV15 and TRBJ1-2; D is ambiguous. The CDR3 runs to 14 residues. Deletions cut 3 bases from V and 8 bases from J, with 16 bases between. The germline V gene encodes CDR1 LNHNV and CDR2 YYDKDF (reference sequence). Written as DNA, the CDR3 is TGTGCCACCAGCAGGCCCCAGGAGGAGTACGGCTACACCTTC. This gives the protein CATSRPQEEYGYTF.

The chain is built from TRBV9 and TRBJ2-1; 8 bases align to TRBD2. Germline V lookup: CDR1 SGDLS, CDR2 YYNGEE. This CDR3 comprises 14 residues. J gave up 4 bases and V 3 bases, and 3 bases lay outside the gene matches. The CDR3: CASSARGGYNEQFF. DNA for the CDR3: TGTGCCAGCAGCGCCCGGGGGGGTTACAATGAGCAGTTCTTC.

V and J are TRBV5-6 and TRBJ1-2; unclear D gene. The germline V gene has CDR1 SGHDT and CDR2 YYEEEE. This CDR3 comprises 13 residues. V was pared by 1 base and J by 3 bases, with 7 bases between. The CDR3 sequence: CASSLSRDYGYTF. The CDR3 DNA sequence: TGTGCCAGCAGCTTGTCCCGGGACTATGGCTACACCTTC. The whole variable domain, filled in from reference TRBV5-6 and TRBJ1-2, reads DAGVTQSPTHLIKTRGQQVTLRCSPKSGHDTVSWYQQALGQGPQFIFQYYEEEERQRGNFPDRFSGHQFPNYSSELNVNALLLGDSALYLCASSLSRDYGYTFGSGTRLTVV.

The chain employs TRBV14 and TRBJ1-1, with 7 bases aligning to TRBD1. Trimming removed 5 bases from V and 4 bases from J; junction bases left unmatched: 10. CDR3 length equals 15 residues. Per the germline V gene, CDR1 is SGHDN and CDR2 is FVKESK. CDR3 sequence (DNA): TGTGCCAGCAGCACAGACAGGGCGTGGAGCACTGAAGCTTTCTTT. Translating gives CASSTDRAWSTEAFF.

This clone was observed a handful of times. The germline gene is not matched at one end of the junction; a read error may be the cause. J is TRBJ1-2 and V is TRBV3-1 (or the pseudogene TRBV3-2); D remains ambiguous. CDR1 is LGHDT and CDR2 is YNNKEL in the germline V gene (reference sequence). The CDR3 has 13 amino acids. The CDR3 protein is CASSQGVAGGRSF. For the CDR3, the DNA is TGTGCCAGCAGCCAAGGCGTCGCGGGCGGGAGGAGCTTC.

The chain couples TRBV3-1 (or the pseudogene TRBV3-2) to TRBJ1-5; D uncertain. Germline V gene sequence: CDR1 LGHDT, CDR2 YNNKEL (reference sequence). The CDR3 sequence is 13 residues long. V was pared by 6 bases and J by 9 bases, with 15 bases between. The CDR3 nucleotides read TGTGCCAGCAGGTCGAGTGGATCAGGGCCCCAGCATTTT. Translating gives CASRSSGSGPQHF.

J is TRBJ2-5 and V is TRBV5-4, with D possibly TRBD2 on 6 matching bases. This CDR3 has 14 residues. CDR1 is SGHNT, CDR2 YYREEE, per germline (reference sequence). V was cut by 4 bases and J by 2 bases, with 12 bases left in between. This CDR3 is CASSVAGTQETQYF. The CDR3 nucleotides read TGTGCCAGCAGCGTAGCCGGGACTCAAGAGACCCAGTACTTC.

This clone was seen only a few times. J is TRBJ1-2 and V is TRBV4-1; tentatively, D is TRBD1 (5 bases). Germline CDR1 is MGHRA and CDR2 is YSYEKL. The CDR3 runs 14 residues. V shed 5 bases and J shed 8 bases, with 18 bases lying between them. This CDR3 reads CASSALDSLRGYTF. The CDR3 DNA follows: TGCGCCAGCAGCGCCCTCGACAGCCTGAGAGGCTACACCTTC.

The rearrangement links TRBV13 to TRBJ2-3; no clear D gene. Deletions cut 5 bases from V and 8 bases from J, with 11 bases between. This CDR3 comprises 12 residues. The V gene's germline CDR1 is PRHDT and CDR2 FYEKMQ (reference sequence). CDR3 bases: TGTGCCAGCAGCGTAGACTCTGGTACGCAGTATTTT. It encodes CASSVDSGTQYF.

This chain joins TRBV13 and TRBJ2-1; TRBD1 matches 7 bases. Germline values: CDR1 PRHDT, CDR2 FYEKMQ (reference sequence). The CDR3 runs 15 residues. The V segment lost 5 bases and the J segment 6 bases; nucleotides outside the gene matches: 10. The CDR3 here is CASSPPGQRFNEQFF. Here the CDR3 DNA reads TGTGCCAGCAGCCCCCCGGGACAGAGATTCAATGAGCAGTTCTTC.

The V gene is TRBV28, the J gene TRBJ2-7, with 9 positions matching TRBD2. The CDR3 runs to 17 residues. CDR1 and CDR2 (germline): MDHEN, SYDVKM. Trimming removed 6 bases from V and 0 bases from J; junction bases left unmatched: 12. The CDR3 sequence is CASRLHLAGSSSYEQYF. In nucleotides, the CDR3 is TGTGCCAGCAGACTTCATCTAGCGGGGTCAAGCTCCTACGAGCAGTACTTC.

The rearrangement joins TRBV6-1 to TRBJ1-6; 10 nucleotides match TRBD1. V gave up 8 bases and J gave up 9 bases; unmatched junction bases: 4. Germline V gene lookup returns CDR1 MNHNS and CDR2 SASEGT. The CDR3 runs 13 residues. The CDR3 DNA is TGTGCCAGCGGGACAGGGGCTTTTTCACCCCTCCACTTT. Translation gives CASGTGAFSPLHF.

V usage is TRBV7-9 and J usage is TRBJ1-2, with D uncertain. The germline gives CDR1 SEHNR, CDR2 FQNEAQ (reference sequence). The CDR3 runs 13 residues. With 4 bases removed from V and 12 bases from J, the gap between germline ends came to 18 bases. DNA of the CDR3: TGTGCCAGCAGCTCGATCGGCCTCCTCGGGGACACCTTC. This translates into CASSSIGLLGDTF.

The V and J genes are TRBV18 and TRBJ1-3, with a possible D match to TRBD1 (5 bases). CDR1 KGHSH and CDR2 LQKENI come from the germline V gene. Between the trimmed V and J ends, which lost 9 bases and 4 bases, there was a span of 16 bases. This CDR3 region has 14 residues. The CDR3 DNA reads TGTGCCAGTCTCAGGGCCGCGGAAGGAAACACCATATATTTT. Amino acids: CASLRAAEGNTIYF.

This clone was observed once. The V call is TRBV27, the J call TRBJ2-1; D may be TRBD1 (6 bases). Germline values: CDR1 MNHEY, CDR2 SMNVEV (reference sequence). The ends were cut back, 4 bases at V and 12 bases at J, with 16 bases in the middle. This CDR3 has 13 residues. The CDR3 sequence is CASSYLEQGSQFF. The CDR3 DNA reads TGTGCCAGCAGTTACCTTGAACAGGGTTCGCAGTTCTTC.

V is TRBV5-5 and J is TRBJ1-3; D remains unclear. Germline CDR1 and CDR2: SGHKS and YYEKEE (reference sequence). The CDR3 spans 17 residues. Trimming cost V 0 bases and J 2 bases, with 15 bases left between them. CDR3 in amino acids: CASSLASLSLTGNTIYF. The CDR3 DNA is TGTGCCAGCAGCTTGGCCTCCTTGTCCTTAACTGGAAACACCATATATTTT.

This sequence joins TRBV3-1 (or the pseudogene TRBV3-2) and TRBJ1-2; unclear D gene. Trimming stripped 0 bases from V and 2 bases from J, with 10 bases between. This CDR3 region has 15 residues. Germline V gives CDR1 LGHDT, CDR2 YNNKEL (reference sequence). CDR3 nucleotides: TGTGCCAGCAGCCAAGATCTTGTCAGGAACTATGGCTACACCTTC. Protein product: CASSQDLVRNYGYTF.

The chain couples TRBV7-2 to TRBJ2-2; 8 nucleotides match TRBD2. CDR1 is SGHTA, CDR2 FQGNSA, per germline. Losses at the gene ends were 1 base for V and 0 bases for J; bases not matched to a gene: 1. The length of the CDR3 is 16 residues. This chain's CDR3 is CASSLEGLANTGELFF. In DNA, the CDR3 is TGTGCCAGCAGCTTAGAGGGACTAGCGAACACCGGGGAGCTGTTTTTT.

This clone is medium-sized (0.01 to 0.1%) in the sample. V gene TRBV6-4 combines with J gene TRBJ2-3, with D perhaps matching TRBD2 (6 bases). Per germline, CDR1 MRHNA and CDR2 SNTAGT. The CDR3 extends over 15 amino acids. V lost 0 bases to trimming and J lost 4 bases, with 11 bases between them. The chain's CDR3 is CASSDSRGAPDTQYF. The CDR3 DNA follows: TGTGCCAGCAGTGACTCGCGGGGTGCACCAGATACGCAGTATTTT.

CDR3 region: CASNPQGKNEKLFF. For the CDR3, the DNA is TGTGCCAGCAACCCACAGGGCAAGAATGAAAAACTGTTTTTT. V usage is TRBV2 and J usage is TRBJ1-4; D perhaps matches TRBD1 (6 bases). This CDR3 is built from 14 residues. V was trimmed by 7 bases and J by 5 bases, leaving 14 bases between them. Germline V gene lookup returns CDR1 SNHLY and CDR2 FYNNEI.

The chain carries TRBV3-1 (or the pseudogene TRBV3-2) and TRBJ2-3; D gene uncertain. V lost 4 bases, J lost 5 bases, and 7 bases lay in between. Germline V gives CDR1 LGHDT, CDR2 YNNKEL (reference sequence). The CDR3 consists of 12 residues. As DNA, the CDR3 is TGTGCCAGCAGCCCGACGGGAGATACGCAGTATTTT. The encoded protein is CASSPTGDTQYF.

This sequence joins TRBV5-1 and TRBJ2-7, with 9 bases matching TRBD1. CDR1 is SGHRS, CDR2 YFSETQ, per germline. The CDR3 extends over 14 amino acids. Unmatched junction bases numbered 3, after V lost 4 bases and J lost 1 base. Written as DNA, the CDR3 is TGCGCCAGCAGCACGGACAGGGGTTCCTACGAGCAGTACTTC. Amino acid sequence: CASSTDRGSYEQYF.

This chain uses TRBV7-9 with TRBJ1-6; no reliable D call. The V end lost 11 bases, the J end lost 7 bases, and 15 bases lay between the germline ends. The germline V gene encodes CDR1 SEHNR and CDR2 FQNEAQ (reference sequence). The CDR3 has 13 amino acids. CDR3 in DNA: TGTGCCTTCCGCGGGTCATCAAATTCACCCCTCCACTTT. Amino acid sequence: CAFRGSSNSPLHF.

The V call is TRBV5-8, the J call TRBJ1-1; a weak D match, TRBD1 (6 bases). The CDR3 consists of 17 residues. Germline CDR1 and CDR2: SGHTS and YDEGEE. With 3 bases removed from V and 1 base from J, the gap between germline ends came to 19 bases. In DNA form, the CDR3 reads TGTGCCAGCAGCTGGACTCACAGGGTATTGGGGAACACTGAAGCTTTCTTT. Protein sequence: CASSWTHRVLGNTEAFF.

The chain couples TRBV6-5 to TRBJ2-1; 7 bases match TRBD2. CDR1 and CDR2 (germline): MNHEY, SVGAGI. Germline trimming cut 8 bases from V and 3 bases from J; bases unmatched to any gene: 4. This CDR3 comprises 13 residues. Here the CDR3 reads CASRGDYYNEQFF. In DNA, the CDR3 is TGTGCCAGCCGCGGGGACTACTACAATGAGCAGTTCTTC.